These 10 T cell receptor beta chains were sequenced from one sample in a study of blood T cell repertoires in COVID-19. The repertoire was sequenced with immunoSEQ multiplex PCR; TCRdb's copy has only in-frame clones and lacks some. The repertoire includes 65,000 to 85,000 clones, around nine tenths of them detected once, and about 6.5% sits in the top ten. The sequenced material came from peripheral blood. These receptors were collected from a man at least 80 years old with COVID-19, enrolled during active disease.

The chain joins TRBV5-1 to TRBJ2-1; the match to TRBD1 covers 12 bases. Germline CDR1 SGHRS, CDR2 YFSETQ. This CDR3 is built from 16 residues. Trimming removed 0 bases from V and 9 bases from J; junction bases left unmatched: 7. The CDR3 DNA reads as TGCGCCAGCAGCTTGGCTCCTGGGACAGGGGGCGTTGAGCAGTTCTTC. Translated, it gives CASSLAPGTGGVEQFF.

The DNA for the CDR3 is TGTGCCAGCAGCTCGTCGCAGGGGGCGGCCAGGGGCTACACCTTC. The encoded protein is CASSSSQGAARGYTF. This sequence joins TRBV7-2 and TRBJ1-2; 8 bases agree with TRBD1. CDR3 length: 15 residues. Losses at the gene ends were 4 bases for V and 8 bases for J; bases not matched to a gene: 12. The germline V gene has CDR1 SGHTA and CDR2 FQGNSA.

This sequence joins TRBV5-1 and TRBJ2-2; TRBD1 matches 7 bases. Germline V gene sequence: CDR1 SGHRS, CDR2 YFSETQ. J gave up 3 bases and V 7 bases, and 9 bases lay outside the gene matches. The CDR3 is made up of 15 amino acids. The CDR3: CASGVDRADTGELFF. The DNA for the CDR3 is TGCGCCAGCGGGGTTGACAGGGCGGACACCGGGGAGCTGTTTTTT.

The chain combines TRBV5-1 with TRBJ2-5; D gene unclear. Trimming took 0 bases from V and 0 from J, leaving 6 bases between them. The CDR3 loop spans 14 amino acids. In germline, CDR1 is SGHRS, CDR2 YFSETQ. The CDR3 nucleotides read TGCGCCAGCAGCTTGGTACCTAACCAAGAGACCCAGTACTTC. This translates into CASSLVPNQETQYF.

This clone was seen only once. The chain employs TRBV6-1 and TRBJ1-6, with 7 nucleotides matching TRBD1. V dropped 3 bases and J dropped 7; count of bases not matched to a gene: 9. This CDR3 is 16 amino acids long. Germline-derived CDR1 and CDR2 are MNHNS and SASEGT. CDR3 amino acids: CASSDQDRRGNSPLHF. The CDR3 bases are TGTGCCAGCAGTGATCAGGACAGGAGGGGGAATTCACCCCTCCACTTT.

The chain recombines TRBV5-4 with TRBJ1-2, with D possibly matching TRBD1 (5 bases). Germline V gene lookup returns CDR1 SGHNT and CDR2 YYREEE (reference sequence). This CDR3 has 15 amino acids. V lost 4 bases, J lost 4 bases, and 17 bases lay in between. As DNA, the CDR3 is TGTGCCAGCAGCCCGCCACAGGCCACCTCCTATGGCTACACCTTC. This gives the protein CASSPPQATSYGYTF. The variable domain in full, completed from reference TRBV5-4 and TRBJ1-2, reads ETGVTQSPTHLIKTRGQQVTLRCSSQSGHNTVSWYQQALGQGPQFIFQYYREEENGRGNFPPRFSGLQFPNYSSELNVNALELDDSALYLCASSPPQATSYGYTFGSGTRLTVV.

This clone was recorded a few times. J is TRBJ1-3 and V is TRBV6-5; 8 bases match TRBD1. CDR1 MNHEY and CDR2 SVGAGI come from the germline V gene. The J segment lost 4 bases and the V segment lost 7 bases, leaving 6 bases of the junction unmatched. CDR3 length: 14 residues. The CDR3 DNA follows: TGTGCCAGCATCAGCAGGGGGCGCGGAAACACCATATATTTT. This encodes CASISRGRGNTIYF.

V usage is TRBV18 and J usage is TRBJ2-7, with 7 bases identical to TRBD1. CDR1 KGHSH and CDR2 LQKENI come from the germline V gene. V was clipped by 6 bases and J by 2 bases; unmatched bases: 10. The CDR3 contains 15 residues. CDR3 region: CASSRIRDSAYEQYF. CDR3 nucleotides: TGTGCCAGCTCGCGGATCCGGGACAGCGCCTACGAGCAGTACTTC.

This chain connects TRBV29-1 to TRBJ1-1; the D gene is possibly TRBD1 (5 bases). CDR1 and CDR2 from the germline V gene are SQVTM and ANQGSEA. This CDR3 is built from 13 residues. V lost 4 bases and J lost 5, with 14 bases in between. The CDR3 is CSVVTGTQTEAFF. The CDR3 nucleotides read TGCAGCGTTGTAACAGGCACGCAAACTGAAGCTTTCTTT.

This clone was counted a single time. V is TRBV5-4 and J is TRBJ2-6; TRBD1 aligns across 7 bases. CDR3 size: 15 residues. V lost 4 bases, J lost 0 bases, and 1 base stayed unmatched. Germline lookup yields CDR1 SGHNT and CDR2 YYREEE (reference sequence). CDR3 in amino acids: CASSRTGSGANVLTF. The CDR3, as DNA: TGTGCCAGCAGCAGGACAGGCTCTGGGGCCAACGTCCTGACTTTC.